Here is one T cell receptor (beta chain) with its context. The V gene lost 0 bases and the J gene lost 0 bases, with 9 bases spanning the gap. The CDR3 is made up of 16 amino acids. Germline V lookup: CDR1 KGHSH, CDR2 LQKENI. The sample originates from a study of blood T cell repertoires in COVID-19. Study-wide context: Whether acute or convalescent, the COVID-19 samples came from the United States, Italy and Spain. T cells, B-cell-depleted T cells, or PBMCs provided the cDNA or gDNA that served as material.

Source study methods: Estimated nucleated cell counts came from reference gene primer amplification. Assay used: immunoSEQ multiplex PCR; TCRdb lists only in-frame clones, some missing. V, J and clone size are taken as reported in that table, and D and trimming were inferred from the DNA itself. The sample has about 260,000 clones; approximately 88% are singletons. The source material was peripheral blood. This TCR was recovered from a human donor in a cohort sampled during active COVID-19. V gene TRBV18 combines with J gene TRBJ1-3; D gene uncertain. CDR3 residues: CASSPPTGTSGNTIYF. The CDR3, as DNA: TGTGCCAGCTCACCACCGACGGGAACCTCTGGAAACACCATATATTTT.